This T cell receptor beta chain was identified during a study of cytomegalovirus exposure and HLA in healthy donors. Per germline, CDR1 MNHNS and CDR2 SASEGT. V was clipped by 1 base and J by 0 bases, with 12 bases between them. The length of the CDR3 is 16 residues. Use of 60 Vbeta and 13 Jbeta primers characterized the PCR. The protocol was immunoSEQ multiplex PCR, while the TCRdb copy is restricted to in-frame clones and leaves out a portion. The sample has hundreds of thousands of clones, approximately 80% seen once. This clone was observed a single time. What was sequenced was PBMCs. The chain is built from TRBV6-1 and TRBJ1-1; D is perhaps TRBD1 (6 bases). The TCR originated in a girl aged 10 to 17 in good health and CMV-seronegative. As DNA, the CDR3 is TGTGCCAGCAGTGAAGTAGGGGGAAGAATGAACACTGAAGCTTTCTTT. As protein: CASSEVGGRMNTEAFF.